This T cell receptor (beta chain) was documented in a study of blood T cell repertoires in COVID-19. In the study overall: Italy, Spain and the United States were the sources of the convalescent and acute COVID-19 samples. Nucleic acid was either cDNA or gDNA, and it came from T cells, B-cell-depleted T cells, or PBMCs.

This CDR3 contains 13 residues. The germline V gene encodes CDR1 MNHEY and CDR2 SVGAGI. V dropped 7 bases and J dropped 4; count of bases not matched to a gene: 6. In the study's own analysis: Scientists estimated how many nucleated cells there were by amplifying reference gene primers. TCRdb's table, derived via immunoSEQ multiplex PCR, lists solely in-frame clones and lacks some. D and trimming come from the DNA, and the V and J calls and clone size come from that table. The table records about 240,000 clones, roughly 80% of them present only once. Patients from Seattle were sampled longitudinally, starting during active infection.

Sequences were obtained from peripheral blood. The V and J genes are TRBV6-5 and TRBJ1-1, with 7 positions matching TRBD1. The sequence was obtained from a woman over 75 with COVID-19, enrolled during active disease. The CDR3 DNA reads TGTGCCAGCAAGACAGGGCTGGGCACTGAAGCTTTCTTT. It is translated as CASKTGLGTEAFF.